The clone carrying this T cell receptor beta chain was seen only a few times. This CDR3 region has 20 residues. The germline V gene encodes CDR1 SGHAT and CDR2 FQNNGV. V trimming: 5 bases; J trimming: 4 bases; junction bases outside the gene matches: 18. This sample was taken from a study of response to subunit inactivated influenza vaccine. MiXCR, applied by TCRdb to the RT-PCR reads, yields one record per CDR3 protein. The profile shows about 480,000 distinct CDR3 sequences, around 25% of them singletons. The genes are TRBV11-2 and TRBJ2-1; the match to TRBD2 covers 12 bases. The specimen was CD4+ T cells sorted from PBMCs, collected roughly 5 days after vaccination. The clonotype was recovered from a man aged 45-65 years who received an inactivated influenza vaccine. The CDR3 protein is CASSTTPGLAGGPIYNEQFF. The CDR3 nucleotides read TGTGCCAGCAGCACTACGCCTGGCCTAGCGGGAGGGCCTATTTACAATGAGCAGTTCTTC.